This T cell receptor (beta chain) was recovered during a study of beta chain features in type 1 diabetes. Study outcomes and limitations: In every one of the four CD4+ subsets, TCRB CDR3s were moderately but significantly shorter in Type 1 diabetes patients.

Germline-derived CDR1 and CDR2 are SGDLS and YYNGEE. The CDR3 sequence is 17 residues long. Trimming pared 4 bases from V and 6 bases from J, leaving 23 bases between. Expressed TCRB transcripts were sequenced because the entire RNA isolate underwent reverse transcription. TCRdb's copy holds only in-frame clones and misses some; the assay was immunoSEQ multiplex PCR. Among around 710,000 clones listed, around 11% were seen once. About this clone: Its cognate antigen is unknown.

The material sequenced was naive CD4+ T cells from blood. The chain employs TRBV9 and TRBJ2-1; D could derive from TRBD1 or TRBD2 (5 bases each). The TCR comes from a man in his thirties or forties with type 1 diabetes. In DNA form, the CDR3 reads TGTGCCAGCAGCCCCTCCCTGACCGGGGCCCAGAGCAATGAGCAGTTCTTC. The encoded protein is CASSPSLTGAQSNEQFF. Full variable domain (remainder filled in from reference TRBV9 and TRBJ2-1): DSGVTQTPKHLITATGQRVTLRCSPRSGDLSVYWYQQSLDQGLQFLIQYYNGEERAKGNILERFSAQQFPDLHSELNLSSLELGDSALYFCASSPSLTGAQSNEQFFGPGTRLTVL.